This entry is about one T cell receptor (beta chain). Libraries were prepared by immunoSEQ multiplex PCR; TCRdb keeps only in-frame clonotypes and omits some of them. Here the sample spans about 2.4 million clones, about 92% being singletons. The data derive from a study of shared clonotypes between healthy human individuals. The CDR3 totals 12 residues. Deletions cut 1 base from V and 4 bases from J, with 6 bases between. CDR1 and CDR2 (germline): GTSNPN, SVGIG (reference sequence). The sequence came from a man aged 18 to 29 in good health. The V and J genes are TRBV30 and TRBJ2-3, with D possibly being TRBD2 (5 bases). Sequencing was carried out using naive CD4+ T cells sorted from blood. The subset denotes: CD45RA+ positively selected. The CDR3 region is CAWSARADTQYF. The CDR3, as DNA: TGTGCCTGGAGTGCGAGGGCAGATACGCAGTATTTT.